The 4 T cell receptor beta chains presented below share a single source sample, sequenced in a study of stem cell transplantation in POMP-related autoinflammatory disease. Profiling relied on immunoSEQ multiplex PCR, and the TCRdb table lists in-frame clones only, not all of them. This sample yields approximately 65,000 clones, of which approximately 91% are seen a single time; about 0.66% belongs to the top ten. The sample consisted of CD4+ T cells from PBMCs, taken after stem cell transplantation. These TCRs come from a human patient with POMP-related autoinflammation and immune dysregulation (PRAID). Certain T cells may be donor cells from the graft.

This chain joins TRBV2 and TRBJ1-4; a weak D match, TRBD1 (5 bases). This CDR3 is built from 14 residues. V was cut by 4 bases and J by 7 bases, with 13 bases left in between. The germline V gene encodes CDR1 SNHLY and CDR2 FYNNEI. CDR3 amino acids: CASSGVGDGEKLFF. Here the CDR3 DNA reads TGTGCCAGCAGTGGTGTAGGGGACGGTGAAAAACTGTTTTTT. The full variable domain, completed using reference TRBV2 and TRBJ1-4, is EPEVTQTPSHQVTQMGQEVILRCVPISNHLYFYWYRQILGQKVEFLVSFYNNEISEKSEIFDDQFSVERPDGSNFTLKIRSTKLEDSAMYFCASSGVGDGEKLFFGSGTQLSVL.

This chain connects TRBV15 to TRBJ2-5, with D perhaps TRBD1 (6 bases). CDR3 length: 13 amino acids. The V gene's germline CDR1 is LNHNV and CDR2 YYDKDF (reference sequence). Trimming shortened V by 4 bases and J by 5 bases, and 11 bases separated the two germline ends. This CDR3 is CATSNGGWETQYF. The CDR3 DNA reads as TGTGCCACCAGCAATGGGGGCTGGGAGACCCAGTACTTC. The full variable domain, its missing parts supplied by reference TRBV15 and TRBJ2-5, is DAMVIQNPRYQVTQFGKPVTLSCSQTLNHNVMYWYQQKSSQAPKLLFHYYDKDFNNEADTPDNFQSRRPNTSFCFLDIRSPGLGDTAMYLCATSNGGWETQYFGPGTRLLVL.

The chain employs TRBV28 and TRBJ2-7, with 16 positions matching TRBD2. The CDR3 consists of 15 residues. With 5 bases clipped from V and 7 bases from J, the junction kept 5 bases outside the gene matches. Germline lookup yields CDR1 MDHEN and CDR2 SYDVKM. CDR3 sequence (DNA): TGTGCCAGCAGTCAGGGACTAGCGGGAGGGTTTGAGCAGTACTTC. Amino acid sequence: CASSQGLAGGFEQYF.

The chain uses TRBV11-2 and TRBJ2-2, with a tentative D call TRBD1 (5 bases). The CDR3 loop spans 17 amino acids. CDR1 and CDR2 (germline): SGHAT, FQNNGV. Trimming removed 2 bases at V and 2 bases at J, with 15 bases between. The CDR3 sequence: CASSLIRTHFNTGELFF. In DNA, the CDR3 is TGTGCCAGCAGCTTAATCCGGACACATTTTAACACCGGGGAGCTGTTTTTT.